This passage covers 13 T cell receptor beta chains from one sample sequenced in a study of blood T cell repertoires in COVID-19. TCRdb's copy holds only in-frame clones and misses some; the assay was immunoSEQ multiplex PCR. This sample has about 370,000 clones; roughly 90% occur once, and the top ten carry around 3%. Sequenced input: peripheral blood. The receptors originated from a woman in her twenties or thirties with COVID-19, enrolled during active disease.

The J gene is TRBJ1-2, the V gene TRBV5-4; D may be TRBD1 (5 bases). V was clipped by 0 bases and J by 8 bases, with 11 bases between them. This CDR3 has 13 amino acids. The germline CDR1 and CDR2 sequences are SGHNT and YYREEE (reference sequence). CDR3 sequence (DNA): TGTGCCAGCAGCTTGGGGGCAGGGATCGGCTACACCTTC. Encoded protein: CASSLGAGIGYTF.

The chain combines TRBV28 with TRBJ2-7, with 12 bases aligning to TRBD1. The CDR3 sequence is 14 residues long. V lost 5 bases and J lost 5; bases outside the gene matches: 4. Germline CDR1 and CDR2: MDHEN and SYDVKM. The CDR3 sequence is CASSPGTGGHEQYF. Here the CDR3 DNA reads TGTGCCAGCAGTCCCGGGACAGGGGGCCACGAGCAGTACTTC.

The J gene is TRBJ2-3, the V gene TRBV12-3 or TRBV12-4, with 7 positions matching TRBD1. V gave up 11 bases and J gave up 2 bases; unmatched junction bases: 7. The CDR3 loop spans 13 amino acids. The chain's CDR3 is CAGSGQNTDTQYF. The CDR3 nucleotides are TGTGCCGGATCGGGACAGAACACAGATACGCAGTATTTT.

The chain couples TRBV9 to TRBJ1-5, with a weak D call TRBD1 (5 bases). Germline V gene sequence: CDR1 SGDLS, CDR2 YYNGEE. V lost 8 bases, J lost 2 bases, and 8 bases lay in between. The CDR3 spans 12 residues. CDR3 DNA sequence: TGTGCCAGTGGGGGGGGCAATCAGCCCCAGCATTTT. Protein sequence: CASGGGNQPQHF.

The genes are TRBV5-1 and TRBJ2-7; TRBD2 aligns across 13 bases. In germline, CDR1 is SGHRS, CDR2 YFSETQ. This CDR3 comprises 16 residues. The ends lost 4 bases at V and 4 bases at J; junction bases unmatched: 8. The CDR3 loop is CASSPRLAGGEYEQYF. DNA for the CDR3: TGCGCCAGCAGCCCCAGACTAGCGGGGGGTGAGTACGAGCAGTACTTC.

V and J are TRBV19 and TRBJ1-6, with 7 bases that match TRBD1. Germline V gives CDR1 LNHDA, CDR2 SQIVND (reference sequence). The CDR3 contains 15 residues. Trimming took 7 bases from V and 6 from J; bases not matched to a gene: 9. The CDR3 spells CASTRQGLGNSPLHF. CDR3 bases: TGTGCCAGTACTAGACAGGGCTTGGGTAATTCACCCCTCCACTTT.

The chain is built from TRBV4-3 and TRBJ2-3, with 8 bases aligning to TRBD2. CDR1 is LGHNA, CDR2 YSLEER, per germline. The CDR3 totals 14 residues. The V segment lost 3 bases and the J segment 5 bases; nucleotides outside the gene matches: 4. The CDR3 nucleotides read TGCGCCAGCAGCCATCCCGGGGGGGTAGATACGCAGTATTTT. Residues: CASSHPGGVDTQYF.

CDR3 protein: CASSPSRDRDGLFF. CDR3 sequence (DNA): TGCGCCAGCAGCCCGTCCCGGGACAGGGACGGACTGTTTTTT. The rearrangement links TRBV4-3 to TRBJ1-4; 9 positions match TRBD1. Germline V gene sequence: CDR1 LGHNA, CDR2 YSLEER. J lost 13 bases, V lost 4 bases, and 10 bases had no gene match. The CDR3 runs 14 residues.

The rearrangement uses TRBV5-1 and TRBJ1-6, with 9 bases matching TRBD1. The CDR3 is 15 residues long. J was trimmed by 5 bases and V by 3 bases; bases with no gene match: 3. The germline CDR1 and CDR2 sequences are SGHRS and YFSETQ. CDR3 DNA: TGCGCCAGCAGCTCCGGACAGGGGAATAATTCACCCCTCCACTTT. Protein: CASSSGQGNNSPLHF.

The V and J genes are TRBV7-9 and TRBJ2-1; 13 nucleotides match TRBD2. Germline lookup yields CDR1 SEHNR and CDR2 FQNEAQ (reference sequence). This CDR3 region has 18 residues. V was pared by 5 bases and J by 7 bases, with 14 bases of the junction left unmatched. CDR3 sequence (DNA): TGTGCCAGCAGCCTCCCTGGCCGAACTAGCGGGAGGGGTAATGAGCAGTTCTTC. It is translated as CASSLPGRTSGRGNEQFF.

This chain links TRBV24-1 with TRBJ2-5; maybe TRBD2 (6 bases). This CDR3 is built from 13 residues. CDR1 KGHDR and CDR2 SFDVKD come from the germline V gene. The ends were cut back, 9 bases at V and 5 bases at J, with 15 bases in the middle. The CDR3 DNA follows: TGTGCCACCCAATTGGCGAGCGGGGAGACCCAGTACTTC. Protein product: CATQLASGETQYF.

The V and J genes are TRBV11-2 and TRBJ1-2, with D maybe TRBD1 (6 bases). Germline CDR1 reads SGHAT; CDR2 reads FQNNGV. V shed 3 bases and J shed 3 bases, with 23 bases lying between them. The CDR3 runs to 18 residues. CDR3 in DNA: TGTGCCAGCAGCTTCGTAGGTCGGGGCAGGGGACGGGACTATGGCTACACCTTC. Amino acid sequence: CASSFVGRGRGRDYGYTF. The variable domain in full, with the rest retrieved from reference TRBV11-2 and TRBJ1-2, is EAGVAQSPRYKIIEKRQSVAFWCNPISGHATLYWYQQILGQGPKLLIQFQNNGVVDDSQLPKDRFSAERLKGVDSTLKIQPAKLEDSAVYLCASSFVGRGRGRDYGYTFGSGTRLTVV.

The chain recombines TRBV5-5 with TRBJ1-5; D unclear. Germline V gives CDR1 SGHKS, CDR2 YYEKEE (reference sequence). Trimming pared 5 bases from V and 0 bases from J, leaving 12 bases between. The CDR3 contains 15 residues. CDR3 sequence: CASRPDLYSNQPQHF. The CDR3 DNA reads TGTGCCAGCAGACCGGACTTATATAGCAATCAGCCCCAGCATTTT.